This T cell receptor beta chain comes out of a study of blood T cell repertoires in COVID-19 (dated by TCRdb to 2019 to 2021). In the study overall: Collaborator samples came from the United States, Italy and Spain and covered acute and convalescent phases of COVID-19. The prospective study material was composed of cDNA or gDNA derived from T cells, B-cell-depleted T cells, or PBMCs. Deeply sampled blood TCRbeta repertoires from subjects exposed to, actively infected with, or recovered from COVID-19 were included in the dataset. The repertoires were made available in a free public database intended to serve as a resource for research on the immune response to SARS-CoV-2. The samples were drawn from the first 160 participants of the ongoing ImmuneRACE study and from 1,254 subjects provided by 6 global collaborators. A de-identified subject ID, COVID-19 status, age in years and sex were almost always included in the sample metadata. Where HLA class I and class II types were available, the types were taken from metadata supplied by the sample provider, not from assay-based typing.

Overall study outcomes, separate from this receptor: How much clinical and demographic metadata was included differed by source and by participant, and the metadata was provided uncurated.

In regard to this clone: No cognate antigen has been identified for it. Base qualities are not recorded, but no much larger clone differs from it by a single base.

TCRbeta CDR3 regions were amplified from genomic DNA by means of the immunoSEQ Assay, a bias-controlled multiplex PCR. As for the original processing: Nucleated cell counts per sample were estimated from amplification of reference gene primers within the assay. To quantify the absolute abundance of each unique TCRbeta CDR3 rearrangement, sequence reads were collapsed and filtered. For each sample, productive Simpson clonality was calculated by taking the square root of Simpson's diversity index across productive rearrangements. TCRdb stores this immuneACCESS table with in-frame sequences only. Part of the clones is absent; in the studies checked, under half of the shortfall reflects unresolved V genes, and no reason is known for the rest. V and J calls and clone size follow that table, whereas D and trimming were derived from the DNA. Across this sample there are more than 200,000 clones, with 86% seen only once. Of the sample, roughly 10% falls within the top ten clones.

CDR1 and CDR2, per the germline V gene (reference sequence), are SEHNR and FQNEAQ. Trimming leaves V shorter by 2 bases and J shorter by 6 bases, with the junction holding 6 bases beyond the gene matches. Counted from cysteine to phenylalanine, this CDR3 has 14 amino acids. Only the CDR3 portion is preserved as DNA: 42 bases, with reading frame beginning at the first base. In Seattle, one collaborating source enrolled patients while the infection was active and tracked those patients longitudinally over the course of disease. Each collaborating institution followed its own protocols to collect whole blood in K2EDTA tubes. Collaborator samples were shipped for TCRbeta analysis as frozen whole blood, isolated PBMCs, or DNA extracted from either sample type.

The rearrangement combines TRBV7-9 with TRBJ2-7; TRBD1 matches 8 bases in the middle. The source of this sequence is a woman between 50 and 59 years old with COVID-19, enrolled during active disease. Sequencing was performed on peripheral blood. The bases read TGTGCCAGCAGCTTAAACGGACAGGGTAGCGAGCAGTACTTC. It encodes CASSLNGQGSEQYF. This CDR3, with the reference TRBV7-9 and TRBJ2-7 proteins standing in past its ends, gives the full variable domain DTGVSQNPRHKITKRGQNVTFRCDPISEHNRLYWYRQTLGQGPEFLTYFQNEAQLEKSRLLSDRFSAERPKGSFSTLEIQRTEQGDSAMYLCASSLNGQGSEQYFGPGTRLTVT.